Included here is one T cell receptor (beta chain) sequence, with context. The data were obtained in a study of monozygotic twins with inflammatory bowel disease. TCRdb re-called the 5' RACE reads, yielding one record per CDR3 amino acid sequence without DNA. The sample yields about 440,000 distinct CDR3 sequences, of which the top ten take up about 2.3%. The CDR3 contains 13 residues. In germline, CDR1 is ENHRY, CDR2 SYGVKD. The TCR comes from a human donor with ulcerative colitis or Crohn's disease, or a healthy co-twin of an affected twin (not recorded which). The sequencing input was blood. This rearrangement joins TRBV10-3 to TRBJ1-5; TCRdb's D gene call, TRBD1, goes unchecked for lack of DNA. The CDR3 sequence is CAIKGQGDQPQHF.